These 10 T cell receptor beta chains came from one sample sequenced in a study of identical twins listed by TCRdb under 2016. Library construction relied on 5' RACE. Sequenced using an Illumina HiSeq 2000. Using fastp trimming at Q25 and MiXCR clonotype assembly, TCRdb reanalyzed the public sequencing data and kept in-frame beta chains. One record per CDR3 amino acid sequence lists the most common genes and DNA. This sample is represented by about 240,000 distinct CDR3 sequences; approximately 6.8% of them were singletons. Approximately 5.4% of the sample is held by the ten biggest clonotypes. These data also formed part of another study, on yellow fever vaccine responses in identical twins.

The specimen sequenced was CD8+ T cells sorted from blood. The receptors here all came from a woman under 30 in good health.

This chain joins TRBV28 and TRBJ2-1, with D hard to call. CDR3 length: 16 residues. Trimming removed 6 bases from V and 0 bases from J, with 15 bases in between. Germline CDR1 and CDR2: MDHEN and SYDVKM. Here the CDR3 DNA reads TGTGCCAGCAGCGCCGGTCGGTTCAGCTCCTACAATGAGCAGTTCTTC. It translates to CASSAGRFSSYNEQFF. The full variable domain, in which reference TRBV28 and TRBJ2-1 provide the parts outside the CDR3, is DVKVTQSSRYLVKRTGEKVFLECVQDMDHENMFWYRQDPGLGLRLIYFSYDVKMKEKGDIPEGYSVSREKKERFSLILESASTNQTSMYLCASSAGRFSSYNEQFFGPGTRLTVL.

This clonotype was detected many times. This rearrangement joins TRBV10-3 to TRBJ2-5; TRBD2 is a possible D gene (5 bases). The germline V gene encodes CDR1 ENHRY and CDR2 SYGVKD. The CDR3 is 15 amino acids. V was shortened by 4 bases and J by 2 bases, with 14 bases between the two germline ends. The DNA for the CDR3 is TGTGCCATCAGTGGTAAAGAGGGCCAACAAGAGACCCAGTACTTC. It translates to CAISGKEGQQETQYF.

The V call is TRBV11-2, the J call TRBJ2-3; TRBD1 is a possible D gene (6 bases). V lost 0 bases and J lost 3, with 13 bases in between. This CDR3 contains 16 residues. Germline-derived CDR1 and CDR2 are SGHAT and FQNNGV. As DNA, the CDR3 is TGTGCCAGCAGCTTAGATACAGGGATGGGGACAGATACGCAGTATTTT. Its translation: CASSLDTGMGTDTQYF.

This clonotype occurred a few times. J is TRBJ2-1 and V is TRBV20-1; 9 nucleotides line up with TRBD1. The CDR3 loop spans 14 amino acids. V lost 5 bases, J lost 2 bases, and 4 bases stayed unmatched. In germline, CDR1 is DFQATT, CDR2 SNEGSKA (reference sequence). This chain's CDR3 is CSAAGTGPYNEQFF. The CDR3, as DNA: TGCAGTGCTGCCGGGACAGGGCCCTACAATGAGCAGTTCTTC.

This clonotype was recorded many times. The chain uses TRBV4-2 and TRBJ2-2, with 10 bases matching TRBD2. Germline V gene data show CDR1 as LGHNA and CDR2 as YNFKEQ. The junction had 6 bases not matched to a gene; V was cut back by 5 bases and J by 0 bases. The CDR3 has 17 residues. This CDR3 reads CASSKVAGGANTGELFF. CDR3 in DNA: TGTGCCAGCAGCAAAGTAGCGGGGGGAGCGAACACCGGGGAGCTGTTTTTT.

This clonotype was observed many times. V is TRBV7-8 and J is TRBJ2-2, with TRBD1 matching 10 bases. CDR1 SGHVS and CDR2 FQNEAQ come from the germline V gene. CDR3 length: 14 residues. The V segment lost 4 bases and the J segment 6 bases; nucleotides outside the gene matches: 2. The DNA for the CDR3 is TGTGCCAGCAGCTGGGACAGGGGATCCGGGGAGCTGTTTTTT. This encodes CASSWDRGSGELFF.

This clonotype was observed a few times. The chain is built from TRBV20-1 and TRBJ2-1, with 7 positions matching TRBD2. This CDR3 region has 15 residues. Losses at the gene ends were 7 bases for V and 6 bases for J; bases not matched to a gene: 15. Germline V CDR1 and CDR2: DFQATT, SNEGSKA (reference sequence). CDR3 residues: CSVMGREFYGNEQFF. CDR3 in DNA: TGCAGTGTAATGGGGCGGGAGTTCTACGGCAATGAGCAGTTCTTC.

The rearrangement joins TRBV20-1 to TRBJ2-1; the match to TRBD2 covers 10 bases. There are 15 residues in the CDR3. CDR1 DFQATT and CDR2 SNEGSKA come from the germline V gene (reference sequence). Trimming removed 1 base from V and 7 bases from J; junction bases left unmatched: 7. CDR3 sequence: CSARGSSGSPNEQFF. The CDR3 DNA reads TGCAGTGCTAGAGGTTCTAGCGGGAGCCCAAATGAGCAGTTCTTC.

This clonotype was counted ten times or more. V usage is TRBV4-1 and J usage is TRBJ2-5; perhaps TRBD1 as D (5 bases). Deletions cut 3 bases from V and 2 bases from J, with 19 bases between. The CDR3 has 17 amino acids. Germline V gene lookup returns CDR1 MGHRA and CDR2 YSYEKL. CDR3 sequence reads: CASSHRGMGELQETQYF. The CDR3 DNA sequence: TGCGCCAGCAGCCATAGGGGCATGGGCGAACTACAAGAGACCCAGTACTTC.

The sample holds a few counts of this clonotype. The V gene is TRBV11-1, the J gene TRBJ2-2; 13 bases fit TRBD2. J lost 1 base, V lost 2 bases, and 10 bases had no gene match. The length of the CDR3 is 20 residues. The germline V gene has CDR1 SGHAT and CDR2 FQDESV (reference sequence). This CDR3 is CASSLIPGTSGTENTGELFF. CDR3 bases: TGTGCCAGCAGCTTAATCCCCGGGACTAGCGGGACGGAGAACACCGGGGAGCTGTTTTTT.